Listed below are T cell receptor beta chains from one sample, sequenced in a study of blood T cell repertoires in COVID-19. Assay used: immunoSEQ multiplex PCR; TCRdb lists only in-frame clones, some missing. Altogether 130,000 to 150,000 clones are present, around nine tenths being singletons, with the ten largest covering around 8.6%. Sequencing input: peripheral blood. The receptors derive from a woman aged 50 to 60 with active or convalescent COVID-19. The CDR3 runs from the conserved cysteine through the conserved F or W. The order of the fields is J gene, V gene, clone size, D gene, CDR3 DNA, CDR3 protein. The D gene is left open where the match is weak. Rows may omit the clone size; those that give it use once, few, many or a size class.

j_gene: TRBJ2-7; v_gene: TRBV18; abundance: -; d_gene: TRBD1; CDR3nt: TGTGCCAGCTCACCAGGGACAGCCTACGAGCAGTACTTC; CDR3aa: CASSPGTAYEQYF
j_gene: TRBJ2-2; v_gene: TRBV9; abundance: -; d_gene: -; CDR3nt: TGTGCCAGCACCGGGGTGTTTACGGGGGAGCTGTTTTTT; CDR3aa: CASTGVFTGELFF
j_gene: TRBJ1-1; v_gene: TRBV6-5; abundance: once; d_gene: -; CDR3nt: TGTGCCAGCAGTTACGCAAAATACTCAAACACTGAAGCTTTCTTT; CDR3aa: CASSYAKYSNTEAFF
j_gene: TRBJ2-3; v_gene: TRBV7-3; abundance: once; d_gene: -; CDR3nt: TGTGCCAGCAGCTTAACAGGACAGATAGATACGCAGTATTTT; CDR3aa: CASSLTGQIDTQYF
j_gene: TRBJ1-1; v_gene: TRBV14; abundance: -; d_gene: TRBD1; CDR3nt: TGTGCCAGCAGCCAGCCGGGACAGCTGAACACTGAAGCTTTCTTT; CDR3aa: CASSQPGQLNTEAFF
j_gene: TRBJ2-5; v_gene: TRBV5-1; abundance: once; d_gene: -; CDR3nt: TGCGCCAGCAGTGGGGCGGAGACCCAGTACTTC; CDR3aa: CASSGAETQYF
j_gene: TRBJ2-1; v_gene: TRBV5-1; abundance: -; d_gene: -; CDR3nt: TGCGCCAGCAGCTTGGATATTTACAATGAGCAGTTCTTC; CDR3aa: CASSLDIYNEQFF
j_gene: TRBJ2-3; v_gene: TRBV3-1/TRBV3-2; abundance: -; d_gene: -; CDR3nt: TGTGCCAGCAGCCAAGCATCCCGACTCTCCACAGATACGCAGTATTTT; CDR3aa: CASSQASRLSTDTQYF
j_gene: TRBJ1-1; v_gene: TRBV10-3; abundance: -; d_gene: -; CDR3nt: TGTGCCATCTCAGGGGAAGCAATGAACACTGAAGCTTTCTTT; CDR3aa: CAISGEAMNTEAFF
j_gene: TRBJ1-1; v_gene: TRBV2; abundance: -; d_gene: TRBD1; CDR3nt: TGTGCCAGCAGGGGCTACAGGGGCACTGAAGCTTTCTTT; CDR3aa: CASRGYRGTEAFF
j_gene: TRBJ2-3; v_gene: TRBV7-2; abundance: few; d_gene: -; CDR3nt: TGTGCCAGCAGTGCCGGAGGTACGCGCCGGGCAGATACGCAGTATTTT; CDR3aa: CASSAGGTRRADTQYF
j_gene: TRBJ1-2; v_gene: TRBV7-8; abundance: -; d_gene: -; CDR3nt: TGTGCCAGCAGCTTTGCAGAGCGGACTGGCTACACCTTC; CDR3aa: CASSFAERTGYTF
j_gene: TRBJ1-2; v_gene: TRBV7-2; abundance: -; d_gene: TRBD1; CDR3nt: TGTGCCAGCAGCTTAGGCCCCCGGACAGGACCAACCTATGGCTACACCTTC; CDR3aa: CASSLGPRTGPTYGYTF
j_gene: TRBJ2-7; v_gene: TRBV7-9; abundance: -; d_gene: TRBD2; CDR3nt: TGTGCCAGCAGCTCCTCAGCGGGACTAGCGGGACTCACCTACTACGAGCAGTACTTC; CDR3aa: CASSSSAGLAGLTYYEQYF
j_gene: TRBJ2-2; v_gene: TRBV5-1; abundance: -; d_gene: TRBD1; CDR3nt: TGCGCCAGCCAGGACAGGGGGCTGAAAACCGGGGAGCTGTTTTTT; CDR3aa: CASQDRGLKTGELFF
j_gene: TRBJ2-3; v_gene: TRBV5-1; abundance: -; d_gene: -; CDR3nt: TGCGCCAGCGGCAAGGGGGGGGGCTTCGATACGCAGTATTTT; CDR3aa: CASGKGGGFDTQYF
j_gene: TRBJ2-2; v_gene: TRBV4-2; abundance: -; d_gene: TRBD2; CDR3nt: TGTGCCAGCAGCCAAGCAACGGGGGGGCCTGCCGGGGAGCTGTTTTTT; CDR3aa: CASSQATGGPAGELFF